One and the same sample provided the 5 T cell receptor beta chains below, sequenced in a study of T cells in narcolepsy. Clones were sequenced by immunoSEQ multiplex PCR, and TCRdb holds only the in-frame ones, with some missing. The table shows some 30,000 clones, with around 87% occurring only once. What was sequenced was memory (CD45RA-) CD4+ T cells from blood. The receptors were sampled from a human donor in good health.

This clone appeared a single time. The chain has TRBV23-1 and TRBJ1-1, with 7 bases matching TRBD1. TRBV23-1 is treated as an ORF (open reading frame) with a function not yet certain. The CDR3 is made up of 19 amino acids. V was clipped by 2 bases and J by 0 bases; unmatched bases: 15. The CDR3 sequence is CASSQNRGKGRWLNTEAFF. Here the CDR3 DNA reads TGCGCCAGCAGTCAAAACAGGGGTAAGGGGCGGTGGTTGAACACTGAAGCTTTCTTT.

This clone was seen only a few times. CDR3 amino acids: CASSTPSSGMLRMDEQFF. The CDR3 bases are TGCGCCAGCAGCACACCTAGCAGCGGGATGCTTCGAATGGATGAGCAGTTCTTC. J is TRBJ2-1 and V is TRBV4-1; the match to TRBD2 covers 7 bases. CDR3 length: 18 amino acids. The ends lost 5 bases at V and 8 bases at J; junction bases unmatched: 21. CDR1 and CDR2 from the germline V gene are MGHRA and YSYEKL.

The chain links TRBV29-1 to TRBJ1-1, with 11 bases fitting TRBD1. There are 14 residues in the CDR3. After removal of 6 bases from V and 4 bases from J, the junction contained 7 bases not matched to a gene. Germline lookup yields CDR1 SQVTM and CDR2 ANQGSEA. CDR3 DNA sequence: TGCAGCGTCTCCAAGGGGACAGGGGGCACTGAAGCTTTCTTT. Protein sequence: CSVSKGTGGTEAFF. Variable domain in full (rest from reference TRBV29-1 and TRBJ1-1): SAVISQKPSRDICQRGTSLTIQCQVDSQVTMMFWYRQQPGQSLTLIATANQGSEATYESGFVIDKFPISRPNLTFSTLTVSNMSPEDSSIYLCSVSKGTGGTEAFFGQGTRLTVV.

The chain links TRBV6-1 to TRBJ1-3; TRBD1 agrees at 7 bases. The germline gives CDR1 MNHNS, CDR2 SASEGT. The ends lost 6 bases at V and 1 base at J; junction bases unmatched: 6. This CDR3 has 15 amino acids. CDR3 in amino acids: CASSRQGKSGNTIYF. The CDR3 DNA reads TGTGCCAGCAGCCGACAGGGAAAATCTGGAAACACCATATATTTT.

This chain joins TRBV28 and TRBJ1-4, with TRBD1 identical over 10 bases. Germline CDR1 reads MDHEN; CDR2 reads SYDVKM. This CDR3 is 15 amino acids long. V trimming: 6 bases; J trimming: 5 bases; junction bases outside the gene matches: 6. The CDR3 DNA follows: TGTGCCAGCAGACCTGGACAGGGGGGGAATGAAAAACTGTTTTTT. Its protein product is CASRPGQGGNEKLFF.